Presented here are 20 T cell receptor beta chains from one specimen sequenced in a study of T cell repertoires in cytomegalovirus infection. Via MiXCR, TCRdb re-called the reads, giving one row per CDR3 protein. Altogether about 770,000 distinct CDR3 sequences are present, 25% to 30% being singletons, with the ten largest covering about an eighth. What these receptors recognize is not known. This specimen consisted of cultured CD8+ T cells from PBMCs, obtained from culture after CMV antigen stimulation. These receptors were collected from a human donor in good health (CMV status not recorded). Some clones in this sample may be carry-over from other donors' samples.

This clonotype was found a few times. This rearrangement joins TRBV28 to TRBJ2-3, with D uncertain. The CDR3 is 17 residues long. Germline V gene lookup returns CDR1 MDHEN and CDR2 SYDVKM. V lost 4 bases, J lost 6 bases, and 23 bases lay in between. This CDR3 reads CASSSQDEKANWDTQYF. The CDR3 nucleotides are TGTGCCAGCAGTTCCCAGGACGAAAAGGCAAATTGGGATACGCAGTATTTT.

The CDR3 here is CASTRGGTNTEAFF. The CDR3 DNA sequence: TGTGCCAGCACCAGGGGGGGGACGAACACTGAAGCTTTCTTT. The chain joins TRBV7-9 to TRBJ1-1; 7 bases line up with TRBD1. The CDR3 length is 14 residues. Germline CDR1 SEHNR, CDR2 FQNEAQ (reference sequence). V lost 7 bases, J lost 1 base, and 6 bases stayed unmatched.

This clonotype has only a few counts. CDR3 bases: TGTGCCAGCAGCCACGCGGACTCCTCTCGGGAGCAGTACTTC. The encoded protein is CASSHADSSREQYF. The genes are TRBV12-3 or TRBV12-4 and TRBJ2-7, with D perhaps matching TRBD2 (5 bases). V was cut by 6 bases and J by 7 bases, with 19 bases left in between. The CDR3 spans 14 residues.

For this clonotype: Possible read error: a much larger clone is one base away. The chain combines TRBV7-2 with TRBJ2-7; 13 bases are a match to TRBD2. The V and J ends lost 5 bases and 4 bases, in that order; junction bases with no gene match: 5. The CDR3 is 15 amino acids. Germline V gene sequence: CDR1 SGHTA, CDR2 FQGNSA. CDR3 sequence: CASSLLTSGGYEQYF. CDR3 bases: TGTGCCAGCAGCCTTTTGACTAGCGGGGGGTACGAGCAGTACTTC.

Ten or more counts support this clonotype. The gene calls are TRBV6-2 or TRBV6-3 and TRBJ2-7; no definite D call. V lost 3 bases to trimming and J lost 3 bases, with 6 bases between them. CDR1 and CDR2 (germline): MNHEY, SVGEGT. The CDR3 is made up of 12 amino acids. The CDR3: CASSYPGYEQYV. CDR3 nucleotides: TGTGCCAGCAGTTATCCTGGCTACGAGCAGTACGTC.

Written as DNA, the CDR3 is TGTGCCAGCAGCTTCCGGGGGACCCAGTACTTC. This codes for CASSFRGTQYF. This chain connects TRBV13 to TRBJ2-5; D is possibly TRBD2 (5 bases). Trimming stripped 3 bases from V and 7 bases from J, with 6 bases between. The germline gives CDR1 PRHDT, CDR2 FYEKMQ (reference sequence). The CDR3 sequence is 11 residues long.

This clonotype has a handful of counts. The rearrangement joins TRBV25-1 to TRBJ1-2; a weak D match, TRBD1 (5 bases). V was shortened by 10 bases and J by 5 bases, with 14 bases between the two germline ends. In germline, CDR1 is MGHDK, CDR2 SYGVNS. The CDR3 is 12 residues long. The CDR3 sequence: CATLGRGYGYTF. In nucleotides, the CDR3 is TGTGCCACCTTGGGGAGGGGTTATGGCTACACCTTC.

This clonotype was detected only a few times. The chain employs TRBV11-2 and TRBJ1-3; D is possibly TRBD1 (5 bases). The V gene's germline CDR1 is SGHAT and CDR2 FQNNGV. The V gene lost 5 bases and the J gene lost 0 bases, with 14 bases spanning the gap. The CDR3 is 16 residues long. The CDR3 bases are TGTGCCAGCAGCCTATGGGACGTGGGCTCTGGAAACACCATATATTTT. Protein sequence: CASSLWDVGSGNTIYF.

The chain links TRBV4-3 to TRBJ2-3; 10 bases are a match to TRBD2. This CDR3 region has 18 residues. V shed 4 bases and J 2 bases; nucleotides not matched to a gene: 12. The V gene's germline CDR1 is LGHNA and CDR2 YSLEER. CDR3 sequence reads: CASSPASLAGEDTDTQYF. The CDR3 nucleotides read TGCGCCAGCAGCCCAGCCTCCCTAGCGGGGGAAGACACAGATACGCAGTATTTT.

This clonotype showed up many times. The rearrangement uses TRBV7-2 and TRBJ2-1; D unclear. The CDR3 consists of 14 residues. V lost 0 bases, J lost 6 bases, and 9 bases lay in between. Per germline, CDR1 SGHTA and CDR2 FQGNSA. CDR3 sequence reads: CASSLAAGANEQFF. For the CDR3, the DNA is TGTGCCAGCAGCTTAGCAGCAGGCGCCAATGAGCAGTTCTTC.

This clonotype turned up a few times. The chain employs TRBV6-8 and TRBJ2-1, with D maybe TRBD2 (6 bases). The CDR3 sequence is 15 residues long. The germline V gene encodes CDR1 MNHGY and CDR2 SAAAGT. V gave up 2 bases and J gave up 4 bases, with 12 bases separating them. CDR3 loop: CASSYNAGPYNEQFF. CDR3 nucleotide sequence: TGTGCCAGCAGTTACAATGCGGGGCCGTACAATGAGCAGTTCTTC.

This chain uses TRBV2 with TRBJ1-1; D gene ambiguous. CDR3 length: 15 amino acids. CDR1 and CDR2 from the germline V gene are SNHLY and FYNNEI. V lost 1 base to trimming and J lost 0 bases, with 9 bases between them. The CDR3 sequence is CASSEGLAMNTEAFF. CDR3 coding DNA: TGTGCCAGCAGTGAAGGTCTAGCTATGAACACTGAAGCTTTCTTT.

This chain connects TRBV20-1 to TRBJ1-1; weak D call: TRBD1 (5 bases). Trimming took 0 bases from V and 3 from J, leaving 17 bases between them. Per germline, CDR1 DFQATT and CDR2 SNEGSKA (reference sequence). The length of the CDR3 is 16 residues. CDR3 coding DNA: TGCAGTGCTAGAGACGAGCGGGACCGCAGGGACACTGAAGCTTTCTTT. Protein sequence: CSARDERDRRDTEAFF.

The rearrangement uses TRBV19 and TRBJ1-3; no clear D. Germline V gene data show CDR1 as LNHDA and CDR2 as SQIVND (reference sequence). This CDR3 region has 16 residues. Trimming cost V 3 bases and J 0 bases, with 12 bases left between them. This CDR3 is CASSISLDFSGNTIYF. The CDR3 DNA is TGTGCCAGTAGTATCTCCTTGGACTTCTCTGGAAACACCATATATTTT. The full variable domain, its missing parts supplied by reference TRBV19 and TRBJ1-3, is DGGITQSPKYLFRKEGQNVTLSCEQNLNHDAMYWYRQDPGQGLRLIYYSQIVNDFQKGDIAEGYSVSREKKESFPLTVTSAQKNPTAFYLCASSISLDFSGNTIYFGEGSWLTVV.

This clonotype was observed a few times. V and J are TRBV25-1 and TRBJ1-1; D remains unclear. V dropped 3 bases and J dropped 5 bases, with 19 bases sitting between them. The CDR3 spans 16 residues. Germline CDR1 is MGHDK and CDR2 is SYGVNS. In DNA, the CDR3 is TGTGCCAGCAGTGACCGACATGCGGAGGAGGAAACTGAAGCTTTCTTT. As protein: CASSDRHAEEETEAFF. Supplemented by reference TRBV25-1 and TRBJ1-1, the full variable domain reads EADIYQTPRYLVIGTGKKITLECSQTMGHDKMYWYQQDPGMELHLIHYSYGVNSTEKGDLSSESTVSRIRTEHFPLTLESARPSHTSQYLCASSDRHAEEETEAFFGQGTRLTVV.

The gene calls are TRBV12-3 or TRBV12-4 and TRBJ1-2; tentatively, D is TRBD1 (6 bases). The V gene lost 2 bases and the J gene lost 1 base, with 14 bases spanning the gap. The CDR3 length is 16 residues. The CDR3 nucleotides read TGTGCCAGCAGTTTAACAGGGCGAAAACTTAACTATGGCTACACCTTC. Translating gives CASSLTGRKLNYGYTF.

This clonotype was seen only a few times. The chain employs TRBV5-6 and TRBJ2-7; the match to TRBD2 covers 12 bases. Germline assignment: CDR1 SGHDT and CDR2 YYEEEE. The CDR3 runs to 15 residues. The junction had 10 bases not matched to a gene; V was cut back by 2 bases and J by 10 bases. The CDR3 region is CASSLDSSGGARQYV. The CDR3 DNA follows: TGTGCCAGCAGCTTAGACTCTAGCGGGGGGGCGAGACAGTACGTC.

This clonotype was detected ten times or more. The chain employs TRBV6-5 and TRBJ2-3, with D hard to call. V lost 11 bases and J 4 bases, leaving 16 bases between the germline ends. Germline CDR1 MNHEY, CDR2 SVGAGI. CDR3 length: 13 residues. The CDR3 spells CAVCSMSADTQYF. The CDR3 DNA is TGTGCCGTCTGCTCCATGTCAGCAGATACGCAGTATTTT.

The chain employs TRBV7-9 and TRBJ2-6; tentatively, D is TRBD1 (6 bases). V was clipped by 6 bases and J by 2 bases, with 11 bases between them. The CDR3 has 15 amino acids. CDR1 and CDR2 from the germline V gene are SEHNR and FQNEAQ (reference sequence). CDR3 bases: TGTGCCAGCAGTTGGACAGCTACTGGGGCCAACGTCCTGACTTTC. Encoded protein: CASSWTATGANVLTF.

The gene calls are TRBV27 and TRBJ2-1; D gene ambiguous. Per the germline V gene, CDR1 is MNHEY and CDR2 is SMNVEV (reference sequence). Trimming removed 4 bases at V and 6 bases at J, with 16 bases between. The CDR3 runs 15 residues. CDR3 protein: CASSYRAVKGNEQFF. The CDR3 nucleotides read TGTGCCAGCAGTTACCGGGCCGTAAAGGGCAATGAGCAGTTCTTC.